This T cell receptor (beta chain) was captured by sequencing in a study of regulatory T cells in long-lasting Graves disease. General observations from the study: Persistent disease exhibited a predilection for TRBV28, TRBJ1-2 and TRBJ2-5. Persistent cases of Graves' showed reduced TCR diversity relative to newly diagnosed patients. Sharing of public clonotypes was greater in persistent patients (about 2,700) than in new patients (around 930).

The TCR beta library used iRepertoire HTBI primers with Arm-PCR amplification of CDR3. In the original workflow: The study identified more than 55 TRBV and about 14 TRBJ segments across samples. TCRdb recomputed calls from the multiplex PCR reads with MiXCR, one row per CDR3 protein. These V and J calls originate from TCRdb's pipeline instead of the authors' own analysis. The table has roughly 610,000 distinct CDR3 sequences, roughly 16% seen once; the top ten hold around 19%. Time point in this sample: newly diagnosed GD, antithyroid drugs for less than 3 months. Researchers made the TCR library from RNA that was extracted from PBMCs. The CDR3 has 14 amino acids. The germline V gene has CDR1 SGHKS and CDR2 YYEKEE (reference sequence). The V end was cut by 1 base, the J end by 7 bases, with 11 bases between. Concerning this clonotype itself: The target antigen is unknown.

These same records also appear under a second study, on T cells in Graves' hyperthyroidism and ophthalmopathy.

Specimen: peripheral blood mononuclear cells (PBMCs), collected at new diagnosis, from a patient treated with antithyroid drugs. The genes are TRBV5-5 and TRBJ2-2; no reliable D call. This sequence was found in a woman under 40 with Graves disease. The CDR3 bases are TGTGCCAGCAGCTTGCGACTTGTGGGCGGGGAGCTGTTTTTT. Translating gives CASSLRLVGGELFF.